What follows are 6 T cell receptor beta chains derived from one specimen sequenced in a study of CD8 T cells in ankylosing spondylitis. TCRdb re-derived calls from the 5' RACE reads in MiXCR, one entry per CDR3 protein. Altogether about 130,000 distinct CDR3 sequences are present, about 7.3% being singletons, with the ten largest covering over 10%. What was sequenced was blood, either unsorted or a sorted T cell fraction (not recorded which). These receptors were taken from a female donor with ankylosing spondylitis or in good health (not recorded which).

Ten or more counts support this clonotype. V gene TRBV2 combines with J gene TRBJ1-2; the D gene is possibly TRBD1 (5 bases). The germline V gene has CDR1 SNHLY and CDR2 FYNNEI. Trimming removed 4 bases at V and 4 bases at J, with 10 bases between. CDR3 size: 13 residues. Here the CDR3 DNA reads TGTGCCAGCAGTGGTGGGGGGAGCTATGGCTACACCTTC. Amino acid sequence: CASSGGGSYGYTF.

This clonotype was counted many times. The J gene is TRBJ1-2, the V gene TRBV20-1; 7 nucleotides match TRBD1. V was clipped by 2 bases and J by 8 bases; unmatched bases: 8. This CDR3 has 13 residues. CDR1 is DFQATT and CDR2 is SNEGSKA in the germline V gene (reference sequence). CDR3 nucleotide sequence: TGCAGTGCTAGAATGGACAGGCTTCGAGGCTACACCTTC. Its protein product is CSARMDRLRGYTF.

This clonotype showed up many times. The chain carries TRBV12-3 or TRBV12-4 and TRBJ2-5; tentative D call: TRBD2 (5 bases). V was trimmed by 7 bases and J by 1 base, leaving 13 bases between them. The CDR3 has 14 residues. CDR3 nucleotide sequence: TGTGCCAGCACCCTAGACTATTTCCAAGAGACCCAGTACTTC. It encodes CASTLDYFQETQYF.

This clonotype showed up just a few times. This sequence joins TRBV20-1 and TRBJ1-5, with D possibly TRBD1 on 5 matching bases. The CDR3 consists of 13 residues. Trimming cost V 6 bases and J 6 bases, with 15 bases left between them. Germline loops: CDR1 DFQATT, CDR2 SNEGSKA (reference sequence). The CDR3 protein is CSAHQGVGQPQHF. The CDR3 DNA sequence: TGCAGTGCCCACCAGGGTGTCGGTCAGCCCCAGCATTTT.

This clonotype was picked up many times. The chain is built from TRBV7-2 and TRBJ2-2, with 8 bases identical to TRBD1. Germline V gene sequence: CDR1 SGHTA, CDR2 FQGNSA. J gave up 6 bases and V 4 bases, and 4 bases lay outside the gene matches. The CDR3 has 14 residues. CDR3 bases: TGTGCCAGCAGCTGGGACAGGCTTGCCGGGGAGCTGTTTTTT. Translating it yields CASSWDRLAGELFF.

V usage is TRBV18 and J usage is TRBJ1-1, with 7 bases that match TRBD1. Trimming cost V 3 bases and J 5 bases; bases outside gene matches: 6. The CDR3 is made up of 14 amino acids. Germline V gene data show CDR1 as KGHSH and CDR2 as LQKENI. CDR3 protein: CASSPNRGWTEAFF. The CDR3 nucleotides are TGTGCCAGCTCACCGAACAGGGGTTGGACTGAAGCTTTCTTT. Combining the CDR3 with reference TRBV18 and TRBJ1-1 gives the whole variable domain NAGVMQNPRHLVRRRGQEARLRCSPMKGHSHVYWYRQLPEEGLKFMVYLQKENIIDESGMPKERFSAEFPKEGPSILRIQQVVRGDSAAYFCASSPNRGWTEAFFGQGTRLTVV.